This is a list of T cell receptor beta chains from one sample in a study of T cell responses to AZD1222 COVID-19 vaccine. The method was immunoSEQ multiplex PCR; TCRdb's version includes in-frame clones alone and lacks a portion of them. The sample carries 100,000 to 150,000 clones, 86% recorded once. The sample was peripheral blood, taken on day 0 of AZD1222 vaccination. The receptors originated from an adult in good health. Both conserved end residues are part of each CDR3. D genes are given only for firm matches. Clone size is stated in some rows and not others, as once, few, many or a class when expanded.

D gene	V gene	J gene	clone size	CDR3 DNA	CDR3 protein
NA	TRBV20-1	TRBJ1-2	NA	TGCAGTCCCAAAGGGGCTTATGGCTACACCTTC	CSPKGAYGYTF
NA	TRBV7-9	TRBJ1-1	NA	TGTGCCAGCAGCCCCAGTGGAGACGTGAACACTGAAGCTTTCTTT	CASSPSGDVNTEAFF
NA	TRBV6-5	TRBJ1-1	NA	TGTGCCAGCAGTATCGTGGGGAACACTGAAGCTTTCTTT	CASSIVGNTEAFF
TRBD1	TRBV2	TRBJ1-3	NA	TGTGCCAGCAGTCCTCCGGGACAGAGGTCTGGAAACACCATATATTTT	CASSPPGQRSGNTIYF
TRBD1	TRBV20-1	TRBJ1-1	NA	TGCAGTGCGCCGACAGGGTTGGCTTTCTTT	CSAPTGLAFF
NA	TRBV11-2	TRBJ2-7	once	TGTGCCAGCAGCTTAGGTCGGACATTATACGAGCAGTACTTC	CASSLGRTLYEQYF
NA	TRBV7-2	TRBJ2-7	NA	TGTGCCAGCAGCTTAGTGGCTAGCAACTACGAGCAGTACTTC	CASSLVASNYEQYF
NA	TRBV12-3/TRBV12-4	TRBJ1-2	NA	TGTGCCAGCAGTTTTAGGGAGGGCTATGGCTACACCTTC	CASSFREGYGYTF
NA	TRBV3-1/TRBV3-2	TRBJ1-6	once	TGTGCCAGCAGCCCCGTACGGGAATCACCCCTCCACTTT	CASSPVRESPLHF
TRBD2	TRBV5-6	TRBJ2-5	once	TGTGCCAGCAGCTGGACTAGCGTAGGAGAGACCCAGTACTTC	CASSWTSVGETQYF
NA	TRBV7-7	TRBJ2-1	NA	TGTGCCAGCAGCTTAAAGAGGGGGGCCGAATCACGCACACATGAGCAGTTCTTC	CASSLKRGAESRTHEQFF
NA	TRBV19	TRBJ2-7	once	TGTGCCAGTAGCGCGGACAGATACTACGAGCAGTACTTC	CASSADRYYEQYF
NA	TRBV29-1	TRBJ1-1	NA	TGCAGCGTTGACAGGGACAACACTGAAGCTTTCTTT	CSVDRDNTEAFF
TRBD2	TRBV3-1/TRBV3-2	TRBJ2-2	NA	TGTGCCAGCATCGCACGTAGCGGGAGGCTCGCGAACACCGGGGAGCTGTTTTTT	CASIARSGRLANTGELFF
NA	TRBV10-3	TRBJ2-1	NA	TGTGCCATCAGTGATAGGGACCATGAGCAGTTCTTC	CAISDRDHEQFF
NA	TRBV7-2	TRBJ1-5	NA	TGTGCCAGCAGCAAAGACAGGAATCAGCCCCAGCATTTT	CASSKDRNQPQHF
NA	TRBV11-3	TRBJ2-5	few	TGTGCCAGCAGCTTAGAAGCCTTACGACCGAGCCAAGAGACCCAGTACTTC	CASSLEALRPSQETQYF
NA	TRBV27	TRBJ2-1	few	TGTGCCAGCAGTCCAGCATTATGGGGGGCCCAGTTCTTC	CASSPALWGAQFF
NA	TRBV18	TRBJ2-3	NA	TGTGCCAGCTCACCGACAGTGGGCACAGATACGCAGTATTTT	CASSPTVGTDTQYF
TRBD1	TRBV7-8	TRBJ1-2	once	TGTGCCAGCAGTTTTACAGGGGGGGTAGCTAACTATGGCTACACCTTC	CASSFTGGVANYGYTF
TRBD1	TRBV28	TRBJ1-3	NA	TGTGCCAGCAGCCTAACAGGGGTTCCCTCTGCAAACACCATATATTTT	CASSLTGVPSANTIYF
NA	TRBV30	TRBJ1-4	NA	TGTGCCTGGTCGGACCTGGATGAAAAACTGTTTTTT	CAWSDLDEKLFF